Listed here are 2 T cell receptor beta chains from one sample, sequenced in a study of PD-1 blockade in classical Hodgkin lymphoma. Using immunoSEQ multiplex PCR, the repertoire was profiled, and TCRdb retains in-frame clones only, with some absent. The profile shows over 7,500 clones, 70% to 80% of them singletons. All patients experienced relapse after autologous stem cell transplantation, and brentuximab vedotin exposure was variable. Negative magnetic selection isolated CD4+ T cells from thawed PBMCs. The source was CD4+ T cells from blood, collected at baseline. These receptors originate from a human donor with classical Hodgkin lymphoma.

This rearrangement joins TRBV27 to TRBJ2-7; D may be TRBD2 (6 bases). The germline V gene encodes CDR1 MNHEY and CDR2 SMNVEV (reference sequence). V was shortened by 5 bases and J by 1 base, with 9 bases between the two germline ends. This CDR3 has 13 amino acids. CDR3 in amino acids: CASSLGLSYEQYF. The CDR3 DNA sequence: TGTGCCAGCAGTCTGGGACTGTCCTACGAGCAGTACTTC.

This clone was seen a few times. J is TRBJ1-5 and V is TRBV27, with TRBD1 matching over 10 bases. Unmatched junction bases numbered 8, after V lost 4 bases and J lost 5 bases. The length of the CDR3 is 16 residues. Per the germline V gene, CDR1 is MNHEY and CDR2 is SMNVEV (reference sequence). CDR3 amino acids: CASSSGTGANHQPQHF. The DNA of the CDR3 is TGTGCCAGCAGTTCTGGGACAGGGGCCAACCATCAGCCCCAGCATTTT.